These T cell receptor beta chains were read from a single sample in a study of blood T cells in healthy people across ages. MiXCR, run by TCRdb on the 5' RACE reads, gives a single entry per CDR3 protein. Seen here are fewer than 1,000,000 distinct CDR3 sequences, roughly 44% observed once, and the top ten hold nearly 20%. The sequenced sample consisted of blood. Every receptor here comes from a man in his sixties in good health. Each CDR3 is given with its conserved first and last residue. The D gene is left open where the match is weak. For some rows the clone size is stated as once, few or many, or as a class when expanded; others skip it.

v_call,clone_size,cdr3_length,d_call,j_call,cdr3_aa,cdr3_nt
TRBV3-1,NA,14,NA,TRBJ1-2,CASSQGLPNYGYTF,TGTGCCAGCAGCCAAGGGCTACCTAACTATGGCTACACCTTC
TRBV12-3/TRBV12-4,NA,15,TRBD2,TRBJ2-3,CASTWAGGRTDTQYF,TGTGCCAGCACCTGGGCGGGGGGGCGCACAGATACGCAGTATTTT
TRBV5-1,NA,13,NA,TRBJ1-2,CASSLDGGNGYTF,TGCGCCAGCAGCTTGGATGGAGGGAATGGCTACACCTTC
TRBV7-9,once,12,NA,TRBJ1-1,CASSLTATEAFF,TGTGCCAGCAGCTTGACAGCCACTGAAGCTTTCTTT
TRBV7-2,NA,16,NA,TRBJ2-7,CASSPRGGVGTYEQYF,TGTGCCAGCAGCCCCAGGGGAGGGGTAGGAACCTACGAGCAGTACTTC
TRBV6-1,NA,14,NA,TRBJ2-3,CASSEALSGDTQYF,TGTGCCAGCAGTGAAGCCCTCTCAGGCGATACGCAGTATTTT
TRBV3-1,NA,13,NA,TRBJ2-3,CASGQGPTDTQYF,TGTGCCAGCGGGCAGGGTCCCACAGATACGCAGTATTTT
TRBV4-1,NA,17,TRBD2,TRBJ2-5,CASSQEGLAGQQETQYF,TGCGCCAGCAGCCAAGAGGGGTTAGCGGGACAACAAGAGACCCAGTACTTC
TRBV10-3,few,14,TRBD1,TRBJ2-7,CAISEGQGSNEQYF,TGTGCCATCAGTGAGGGACAGGGAAGCAACGAGCAGTACTTC
TRBV29-1,many,13,NA,TRBJ2-7,CSVDQGNRYEQYF,TGCAGCGTTGACCAAGGTAATAGGTACGAGCAGTACTTC
TRBV7-9,few,15,TRBD2,TRBJ2-7,CASSSMGLAPYEQYF,TGTGCCAGCAGCTCAATGGGACTAGCCCCCTACGAGCAGTACTTC
TRBV20-1,NA,15,TRBD2,TRBJ2-7,CSARDVSGLSDEQYF,TGCAGTGCTAGAGATGTTAGCGGGTTGTCTGACGAGCAGTACTTC
TRBV3-1,few,15,NA,TRBJ1-4,CVSSQAFQGQGKLFF,TGTGTCAGCAGCCAAGCGTTCCAGGGGCAAGGGAAACTGTTTTTT
TRBV3-1,NA,15,NA,TRBJ2-3,CASSQDDYSTDTQYF,TGTGCCAGCAGCCAAGACGACTACAGCACAGATACGCAGTATTTT
TRBV13,few,16,TRBD2,TRBJ2-1,CASSLASSGDYNEQFF,TGTGCCAGCAGCTTAGCTTCCAGCGGGGACTACAATGAGCAGTTCTTC
TRBV25-1,NA,13,NA,TRBJ1-2,CASSATANYGYTF,TGTGCCAGCAGCGCGACAGCTAACTATGGCTACACCTTC
TRBV4-3,few,14,NA,TRBJ2-7,CASSQDTSGYEQYF,TGCGCCAGCAGCCAAGATACCAGCGGCTACGAGCAGTACTTC
TRBV5-1,NA,13,NA,TRBJ1-2,CASSLQDGWGYTF,TGCGCCAGCAGCTTACAGGACGGATGGGGCTACACCTTC
TRBV6-2/TRBV6-3,NA,13,TRBD1,TRBJ2-7,CASRLGQVYEQYF,TGTGCCAGCAGATTAGGACAGGTCTACGAGCAGTACTTC
TRBV6-5,NA,14,TRBD1,TRBJ1-2,CASSDRGAYVRYTF,TGTGCCAGCAGTGACAGGGGGGCGTATGTAAGGTACACCTTC